Given below is one T cell receptor (beta chain) in context. Per the study methods: Reference gene primer amplification yielded estimated nucleated cell counts. Libraries were prepared by immunoSEQ multiplex PCR; TCRdb keeps only in-frame clonotypes and omits some of them. The V and J calls and clone size come from that table; D and trimming were worked out from the DNA. This sample yields around 160,000 clones, of which roughly nine tenths are seen a single time; roughly 0.95% belongs to the top ten. The ends were cut back, 4 bases at V and 0 bases at J, with 15 bases in the middle. Germline V CDR1 and CDR2: GTSNPN, SVGIG (reference sequence). The CDR3 consists of 15 residues. The data derive from a study of blood T cell repertoires in COVID-19. In the study overall: Samples came from the United States, Italy and Spain, spanning acute and convalescent COVID-19. T cells, B-cell-depleted T cells, or PBMCs provided the cDNA or gDNA that served as material.

The gene calls are TRBV30 and TRBJ1-2; no definite D call. This clonotype was sampled from a man younger than 35 with acute or convalescent COVID-19. The sample taken for sequencing was peripheral blood. CDR3 sequence reads: CAWMGAYAANYGYTF. DNA for the CDR3: TGTGCCTGGATGGGCGCTTATGCCGCTAACTATGGCTACACCTTC.